There are many counts of the clone carrying this T cell receptor (beta chain). Its target is not known. The template used for profiling TCR beta VDJ and CDR3 was genomic DNA. MiXCR was run by TCRdb on the reads, yielding one entry per CDR3 protein. The repertoire includes some 180,000 distinct CDR3 sequences, around 60% of them detected once, and more than 40% sits in the top ten. Patients who underwent sequencing had shown CD8+CD57+ cell expansion by flow cytometry. Among the patients, all had severe acquired aplastic anemia. The data originate from a study of CD8+CD57+ T cells in acquired aplastic anemia. Across the whole study: Sorted CD4+ and CD8+ cells yielded around 3.2 ug of DNA on average.

The study, taken as a whole, reports: Researchers report that fewer than 30 CD8+ CDR3 sequences appeared in both patients and controls.

V lost 5 bases to trimming and J lost 7 bases, with 17 bases between them. CDR3 length equals 15 residues. This TCR was sampled from a human donor with aplastic anemia. Sequencing was done on a sample of sorted CD4+, CD8+, or CD8+CD57+ T cells (not recorded which) from PBMCs. V is TRBV12-3 or TRBV12-4 and J is TRBJ1-4, with a weak D call TRBD1 (6 bases). The CDR3 is CASSLGRDTFEKLFF. The CDR3 coding sequence is TGTGCCAGCAGTCTTGGCCGGGACACGTTTGAAAAACTGTTTTTT.